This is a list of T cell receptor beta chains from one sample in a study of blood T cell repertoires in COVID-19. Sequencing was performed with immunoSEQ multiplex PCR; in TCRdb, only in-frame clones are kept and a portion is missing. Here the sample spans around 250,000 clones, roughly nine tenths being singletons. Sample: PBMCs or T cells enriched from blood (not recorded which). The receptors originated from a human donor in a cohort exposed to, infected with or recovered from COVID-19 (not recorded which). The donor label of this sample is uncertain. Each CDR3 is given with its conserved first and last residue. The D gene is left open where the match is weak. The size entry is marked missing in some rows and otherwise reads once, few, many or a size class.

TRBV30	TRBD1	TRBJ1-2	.	CAWTLGGTGYGYTF	TGTGCCTGGACCTTGGGGGGGACAGGGTATGGCTACACCTTC
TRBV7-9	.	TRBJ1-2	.	CASSSGGLGLGYTF	TGTGCCAGCAGCTCAGGAGGGCTCGGGTTAGGCTACACCTTC
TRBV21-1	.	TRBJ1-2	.	CASSNRDRGYYGYTF	TGTGCCAGCAGCAACCGGGACAGGGGGTACTATGGCTACACCTTC
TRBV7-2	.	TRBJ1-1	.	CASSPGQLVNTEAFF	TGTGCCAGCAGCCCGGGACAACTCGTGAACACTGAAGCTTTCTTT
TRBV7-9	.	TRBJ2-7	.	CASSPQGRVVEQYF	TGTGCCAGCAGCCCCCAGGGGCGCGTAGTGGAGCAGTACTTC
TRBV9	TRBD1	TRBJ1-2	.	CASSERPGQGLGGYTF	TGTGCCAGCAGCGAGAGGCCGGGACAGGGATTGGGTGGCTACACCTTC
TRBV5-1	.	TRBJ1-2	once	CASSFESSGRVDYGYTF	TGCGCCAGCAGCTTCGAATCGTCAGGCCGTGTGGACTATGGCTACACCTTC
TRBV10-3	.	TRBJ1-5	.	CAISMRQDSNQPQHF	TGTGCCATCAGTATGAGACAGGATAGCAATCAGCCCCAGCATTTT
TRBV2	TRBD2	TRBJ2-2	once	CASVGGGNTGELFF	TGTGCCAGCGTCGGCGGGGGGAACACCGGGGAGCTGTTTTTT
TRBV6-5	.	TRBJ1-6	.	CASSSPGDNSPLHF	TGTGCCAGCAGTTCCCCGGGGGATAATTCACCCCTCCACTTT
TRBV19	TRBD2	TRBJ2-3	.	CASRRIPGLAGRSTDTQYF	TGTGCCAGTAGAAGGATCCCGGGACTAGCGGGGCGTAGCACAGATACGCAGTATTTT
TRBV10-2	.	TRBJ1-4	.	CASTPGGGHEKLFF	TGCGCCAGCACCCCTGGCGGGGGGCATGAAAAACTGTTTTTT
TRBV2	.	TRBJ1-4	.	CASSVRIEGGPTNEKLFF	TGTGCCAGCAGTGTGAGAATTGAAGGTGGGCCAACTAATGAAAAACTGTTTTTT
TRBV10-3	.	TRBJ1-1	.	CAISEFSGEDNTEAFF	TGTGCCATCAGTGAGTTTTCGGGAGAAGATAACACTGAAGCTTTCTTT
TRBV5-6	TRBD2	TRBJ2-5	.	CASSLLAGQETQYF	TGTGCCAGCAGCTTGTTAGCGGGCCAAGAGACCCAGTACTTC
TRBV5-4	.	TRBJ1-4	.	CASSLGAATNEKLFF	TGTGCCAGCAGCTTGGGTGCAGCAACTAATGAAAAACTGTTTTTT
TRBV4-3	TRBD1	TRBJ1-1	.	CASSQDDRGTEAFF	TGCGCCAGCAGCCAAGACGACAGGGGCACTGAAGCTTTCTTT
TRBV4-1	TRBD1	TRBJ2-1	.	CASSHPGQGKNEQFF	TGCGCCAGCAGCCACCCGGGACAGGGTAAAAATGAGCAGTTCTTC
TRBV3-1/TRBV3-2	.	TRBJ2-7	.	CASSHPPSGTPVSYEQYF	TGTGCCAGCAGCCATCCTCCGTCCGGGACACCAGTATCCTACGAGCAGTACTTC
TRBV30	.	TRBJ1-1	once	CAWRVGMATEAFF	TGTGCCTGGAGAGTCGGGATGGCCACTGAAGCTTTCTTT
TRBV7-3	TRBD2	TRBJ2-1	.	CASSLPSGGANEQFF	TGTGCCAGCAGCTTACCTAGCGGGGGGGCCAATGAGCAGTTCTTC
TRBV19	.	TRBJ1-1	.	CASSIGGVTEAFF	TGTGCCAGTAGTATTGGAGGGGTGACTGAAGCTTTCTTT
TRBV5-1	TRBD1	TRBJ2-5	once	CASSGAGTGQETQYF	TGCGCCAGCAGCGGAGCCGGGACAGGGCAAGAGACCCAGTACTTC
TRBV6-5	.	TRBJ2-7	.	CASSYYPGTGYEQYF	TGTGCCAGCAGTTACTATCCAGGCACAGGTTACGAGCAGTACTTC
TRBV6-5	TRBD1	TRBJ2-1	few	CASLDRGLHNEQFF	TGTGCCAGCCTTGACAGGGGGCTCCACAATGAGCAGTTCTTC
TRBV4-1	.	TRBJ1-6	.	CASSQGGPYNSPLHF	TGCGCCAGCAGCCAAGGAGGCCCCTATAATTCACCCCTCCACTTT
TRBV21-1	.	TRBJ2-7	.	CASSKEKDRPLGSYEQYF	TGTGCCAGCAGCAAAGAAAAAGACAGGCCCTTAGGGTCCTACGAGCAGTACTTC
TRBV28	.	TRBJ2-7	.	CASSPRHRAEQYF	TGTGCCAGCAGCCCCCGACACAGGGCCGAGCAGTACTTC
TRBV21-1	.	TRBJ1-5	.	CASIYTGNQPQHF	TGTGCCAGCATCTATACAGGGAATCAGCCCCAGCATTTT
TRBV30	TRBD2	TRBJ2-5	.	CAWSLAGGSRETQYF	TGTGCCTGGAGTCTAGCGGGGGGGTCGAGGGAGACCCAGTACTTC
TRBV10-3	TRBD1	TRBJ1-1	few	CAISAGDRANTEAFF	TGTGCCATCAGTGCAGGGGACAGGGCCAACACTGAAGCTTTCTTT
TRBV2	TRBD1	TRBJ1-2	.	CASSEEGVWDRPYGYTF	TGTGCCAGCAGTGAAGAAGGGGTTTGGGACAGACCCTATGGCTACACCTTC
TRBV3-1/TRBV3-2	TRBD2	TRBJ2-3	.	CASSHRGLAGGSTDTQYF	TGTGCCAGCAGCCACCGCGGACTAGCGGGGGGTAGCACAGATACGCAGTATTTT
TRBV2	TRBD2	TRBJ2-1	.	CASRAGSSYNEQFF	TGTGCCAGCAGAGCGGGGAGCTCCTACAATGAGCAGTTCTTC
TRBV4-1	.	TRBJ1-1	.	CASSHGLNTEAFF	TGCGCCAGCAGCCATGGGCTGAACACTGAAGCTTTCTTT
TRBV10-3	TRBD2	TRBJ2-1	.	CAIGLADDNEQFF	TGTGCCATTGGACTAGCGGACGACAATGAGCAGTTCTTC
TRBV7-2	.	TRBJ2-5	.	CASSVGGRETQYF	TGTGCCAGCAGCGTAGGGGGGCGGGAGACCCAGTACTTC
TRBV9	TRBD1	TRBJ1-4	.	CASSVGQGAREKLFF	TGTGCCAGCAGCGTGGGACAGGGAGCTAGAGAAAAACTGTTTTTT
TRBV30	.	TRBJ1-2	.	CAWSSPGQTVYTF	TGTGCCTGGAGTTCCCCGGGACAAACTGTTTACACCTTC
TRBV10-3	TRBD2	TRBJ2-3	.	CAINRGGTDTQYF	TGTGCCATTAATCGGGGGGGCACAGATACGCAGTATTTT
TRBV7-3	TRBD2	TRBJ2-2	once	CASSLTSGGARSGELFF	TGTGCCAGCAGCTTAACTAGCGGGGGGGCCCGTTCCGGGGAGCTGTTTTTT